These 17 T cell receptor beta chains came from one sample sequenced in a study of blood T cell repertoires in COVID-19. Here immunoSEQ multiplex PCR was the method, and the copy in TCRdb shows in-frame clones only, minus some. The top ten hold about 10% of the sample, which has around 400,000 clones, more than 70% seen once. The sample comprised peripheral blood. These receptor sequences come from a woman younger than 45 with COVID-19, enrolled during active disease.

This chain links TRBV7-2 with TRBJ2-7; no clear D. This CDR3 is 15 amino acids long. Deletions cut 1 base from V and 3 bases from J, with 13 bases between. CDR1 SGHTA and CDR2 FQGNSA come from the germline V gene. The CDR3: CASSLESSLFYEQYF. The DNA of the CDR3 is TGTGCCAGCAGCTTAGAATCCAGTCTGTTCTACGAGCAGTACTTC.

CDR3 nucleotides: TGTGCCAGCAGCTTAGGACTAGCGGGAACCATTAGCACAGATACGCAGTATTTT. Translating it yields CASSLGLAGTISTDTQYF. The gene calls are TRBV7-2 and TRBJ2-3; 11 bases fit TRBD2. The trim removed 1 base at V and 0 bases at J, leaving 6 bases unmatched. The CDR3 is made up of 18 amino acids. Germline CDR1 and CDR2: SGHTA and FQGNSA.

The gene calls are TRBV5-6 and TRBJ1-1; TRBD1 agrees at 7 bases. Germline V gene sequence: CDR1 SGHDT, CDR2 YYEEEE. Trimming cost V 3 bases and J 0 bases; bases outside gene matches: 5. The CDR3 has 15 residues. This CDR3 reads CASSSYRGMNTEAFF. The CDR3 DNA follows: TGTGCCAGCAGCTCCTACAGGGGCATGAACACTGAAGCTTTCTTT.

The chain carries TRBV19 and TRBJ2-2; unclear D gene. The germline CDR1 and CDR2 sequences are LNHDA and SQIVND (reference sequence). Trimming left V 6 bases short and J 6 bases short, with 8 bases between. The CDR3 has 12 amino acids. The CDR3 nucleotides read TGTGCCAGTAGCGCTCGGGCCGGGGAGCTGTTTTTT. This translates into CASSARAGELFF.

This rearrangement joins TRBV7-8 to TRBJ1-2; tentatively, D is TRBD1 (6 bases). CDR1 and CDR2 from the germline V gene are SGHVS and FQNEAQ. V was cut by 2 bases and J by 8 bases, with 12 bases left in between. The CDR3 has 13 residues. The CDR3 reads CASSLNREQGYTF. CDR3 sequence (DNA): TGTGCCAGCAGCTTAAACAGGGAGCAAGGCTACACCTTC.

The rearrangement links TRBV7-2 to TRBJ2-5; D is uncertain. CDR3 length: 12 residues. Trimming left V 0 bases short and J 4 bases short, with 3 bases between. Germline CDR1 reads SGHTA; CDR2 reads FQGNSA. The CDR3 DNA reads as TGTGCCAGCAGCTTAGCGCGAGAGACCCAGTACTTC. Translation: CASSLARETQYF.

The rearrangement uses TRBV24-1 and TRBJ2-3, with 8 bases aligning to TRBD2. This CDR3 is built from 16 residues. From germline, CDR1 is KGHDR and CDR2 SFDVKD. J was trimmed by 1 base and V by 4 bases; bases with no gene match: 6. CDR3 DNA: TGTGCCACCAGTGAGGATGTAGCGGGACGCACAGATACGCAGTATTTT. It translates to CATSEDVAGRTDTQYF.

This chain connects TRBV4-1 to TRBJ2-2; 10 bases align to TRBD2. With V trimmed by 4 bases and J by 5 bases, 7 bases remained unmatched. The germline CDR1 and CDR2 sequences are MGHRA and YSYEKL. The CDR3 covers 16 residues. CDR3 nucleotide sequence: TGCGCCAGCAGCCCGCTAGCGGGAGTGGGGACCGGGGAGCTGTTTTTT. The encoded protein is CASSPLAGVGTGELFF.

The chain is built from TRBV5-4 and TRBJ2-2; unclear D gene. Germline CDR1 is SGHNT and CDR2 is YYREEE (reference sequence). V lost 0 bases and J lost 8, with 11 bases in between. The CDR3 is 14 amino acids. CDR3 protein: CASSLGQSGGELFF. Written as DNA, the CDR3 is TGTGCCAGCAGCTTGGGCCAGTCGGGTGGGGAGCTGTTTTTT.

The chain has TRBV18 and TRBJ2-6; D possibly corresponds to TRBD1 (5 bases). CDR3 length equals 18 residues. Germline loops: CDR1 KGHSH, CDR2 LQKENI. V was shortened by 5 bases and J by 5 bases, with 22 bases between the two germline ends. The CDR3 loop reads CASSICMDIYNRANVLTF. The CDR3 coding sequence is TGTGCCAGCTCAATTTGTATGGACATTTACAATCGGGCCAACGTCCTGACTTTC.

The rearrangement links TRBV7-2 to TRBJ1-3, with TRBD1 matching 7 bases. This CDR3 spans 19 amino acids. V lost 5 bases and J lost 1; bases outside the gene matches: 17. Germline V gene data show CDR1 as SGHTA and CDR2 as FQGNSA. The CDR3 loop is CASSMTRRQGTTSGNTIYF. In DNA, the CDR3 is TGTGCCAGCAGCATGACACGCCGACAGGGAACCACATCTGGAAACACCATATATTTT.

J is TRBJ2-7 and V is TRBV4-1; the match to TRBD1 covers 9 bases. Germline V gives CDR1 MGHRA, CDR2 YSYEKL. V trimming: 6 bases; J trimming: 4 bases; junction bases outside the gene matches: 4. CDR3 length: 13 amino acids. The CDR3, as DNA: TGCGCCAGCAGACGGACAGGGGATTACGAGCAGTACTTC. Protein sequence: CASRRTGDYEQYF.

J is TRBJ2-1 and V is TRBV4-3, with TRBD2 identical over 9 bases. The CDR3 consists of 17 residues. CDR1 LGHNA and CDR2 YSLEER come from the germline V gene. With 0 bases clipped from V and 8 bases from J, the junction kept 11 bases outside the gene matches. The CDR3 DNA reads TGCGCCAGCAGCCAAGATTATCGCGCGGGAGGGCCCGATGAGCAGTTCTTC. Amino acids: CASSQDYRAGGPDEQFF.

This clone was seen once. The chain combines TRBV6-5 with TRBJ2-1; D remains ambiguous. Per the germline V gene, CDR1 is MNHEY and CDR2 is SVGAGI. CDR3 length: 14 amino acids. V gave up 4 bases and J gave up 8 bases, with 15 bases separating them. CDR3 protein: CASSSLMENDEQFF. The CDR3 DNA reads as TGTGCCAGCAGTTCCCTGATGGAGAACGATGAGCAGTTCTTC.

The genes are TRBV3-1 (or the pseudogene TRBV3-2) and TRBJ2-7; possible D gene TRBD2, 5 bases. The CDR3 has 14 residues. Per germline, CDR1 LGHDT and CDR2 YNNKEL (reference sequence). V was pared by 4 bases and J by 2 bases, with 12 bases between. Here the CDR3 reads CASSLGGSTYEQYF. DNA of the CDR3: TGTGCCAGCAGCCTCGGCGGGTCCACCTACGAGCAGTACTTC.

V and J are TRBV27 and TRBJ2-7; 8 positions agree with TRBD2. V was clipped by 3 bases and J by 4 bases; unmatched bases: 5. CDR1 MNHEY and CDR2 SMNVEV come from the germline V gene (reference sequence). The CDR3 has 14 residues. CDR3 coding DNA: TGTGCCAGCAGTTTGGGGGCTAGCGGGTACGAGCAGTACTTC. It encodes CASSLGASGYEQYF.

The V gene is TRBV4-3, the J gene TRBJ1-3, with unresolved D. V was pared by 2 bases and J by 0 bases, with 8 bases between. The CDR3 extends over 15 amino acids. Germline loops: CDR1 LGHNA, CDR2 YSLEER. The DNA for the CDR3 is TGCGCCAGCAGCCAATCCCTGAGCTCTGGAAACACCATATATTTT. Its protein is CASSQSLSSGNTIYF.